Shown below are 20 T cell receptor beta chains from a single sample sequenced in a study of early T cells in non-severe SARS-CoV-2 infection. One entry per CDR3 protein results from TCRdb running MiXCR on the 5' RACE reads. The repertoire consists of 70,000 or so distinct CDR3 sequences, with 10% occurring once and the leading ten covering about 7.1%. This specimen was whole blood, taken at baseline. These receptors originate from an adult who was a healthcare worker with PCR-confirmed SARS-CoV-2 infection or an uninfected control (not recorded which).

This clonotype was detected only a few times. This chain links TRBV2 with TRBJ1-2; D gene uncertain. Germline CDR1 reads SNHLY; CDR2 reads FYNNEI. Trimming took off 11 bases at V and 4 bases at J, with 14 bases between the two ends. This CDR3 is built from 12 residues. The CDR3, as DNA: TGTGCCTCCAGAGGCATCTCCTATGGCTACACCTTC. As protein: CASRGISYGYTF.

This clonotype was recorded at least ten times. The chain joins TRBV25-1 to TRBJ2-3, with 7 bases that match TRBD1. Germline CDR1 MGHDK, CDR2 SYGVNS. Trimming took 5 bases from V and 2 from J; bases not matched to a gene: 13. This CDR3 is 17 amino acids long. CDR3 nucleotide sequence: TGTGCCAGCAGTACAATCAGGACAGGACCCATCACAGATACGCAGTATTTT. This codes for CASSTIRTGPITDTQYF. Together with reference TRBV25-1 and TRBJ2-3, the CDR3 gives the full variable domain: EADIYQTPRYLVIGTGKKITLECSQTMGHDKMYWYQQDPGMELHLIHYSYGVNSTEKGDLSSESTVSRIRTEHFPLTLESARPSHTSQYLCASSTIRTGPITDTQYFGPGTRLTVL.

This clonotype was counted at least ten times. The chain recombines TRBV6-6 with TRBJ1-4; D unclear. Germline CDR1 reads MNHNY; CDR2 reads SVGAGI (reference sequence). This CDR3 comprises 15 residues. V lost 6 bases to trimming and J lost 1 base, with 12 bases between them. The CDR3 DNA is TGTGCCAGCAGCCCGCACCGTAAAACTAATGAAAAACTGTTTTTT. It codes for CASSPHRKTNEKLFF.

J is TRBJ1-1 and V is TRBV5-1, with D perhaps matching TRBD1 (6 bases). This CDR3 has 17 residues. Germline V CDR1 and CDR2: SGHRS, YFSETQ. Trimming took 0 bases from V and 4 from J, leaving 19 bases between them. CDR3 sequence (DNA): TGCGCCAGCAGCTTGGAGGGACTTAACAGGGTGGTCACTGAAGCTTTCTTT. Amino acid sequence: CASSLEGLNRVVTEAFF.

This clonotype was picked up many times. The chain recombines TRBV5-1 with TRBJ2-7, with D tentatively TRBD1 (5 bases). Germline CDR1 reads SGHRS; CDR2 reads YFSETQ. The CDR3 sequence is 15 residues long. V dropped 0 bases and J dropped 2 bases, with 12 bases sitting between them. The CDR3 sequence is CASSLVSDSPYEQYF. The CDR3 DNA is TGCGCCAGCAGCTTGGTCTCCGACAGTCCCTACGAGCAGTACTTC.

Note on this clonotype: Germline and junction disagree at one end, which may indicate a read error. The genes are TRBV10-3 and TRBJ1-3, with unresolved D. CDR1 and CDR2 from the germline V gene are ENHRY and SYGVKD. The CDR3 is 15 residues long. As DNA, the CDR3 is TGTGCCATCAGGAACAGTACCTACTCTGAAAACACCATATATTTT. Its translation is CAIRNSTYSENTIYF.

The chain carries TRBV30 and TRBJ2-5; possibly TRBD2 for D (6 bases). Between the trimmed V and J ends, which lost 5 bases and 0 bases, there was a span of 13 bases. Germline CDR1 reads GTSNPN; CDR2 reads SVGIG (reference sequence). The CDR3 covers 14 residues. In DNA form, the CDR3 reads TGTGCCTGGGGGCTTGGGGGGTACCAAGAGACCCAGTACTTC. Its protein is CAWGLGGYQETQYF.

This clonotype appeared once. The J gene is TRBJ1-2, the V gene TRBV24-1, with a weak D call TRBD1 (6 bases). V was cut by 2 bases and J by 4 bases, with 16 bases left in between. This CDR3 has 16 residues. Germline V gene sequence: CDR1 KGHDR, CDR2 SFDVKD. CDR3 region: CATSDSWTASIYGYTF. DNA for the CDR3: TGTGCCACCAGTGATTCTTGGACAGCATCCATCTATGGCTACACCTTC.

This clonotype has a count of ten or more. V is TRBV2 and J is TRBJ2-7; D uncertain. The germline V gene encodes CDR1 SNHLY and CDR2 FYNNEI. V dropped 3 bases and J dropped 4 bases, with 4 bases sitting between them. The CDR3 spans 11 residues. As DNA, the CDR3 is TGTGCCAGCAGTGAGTGGTACGAGCAGTACTTC. Translated, it gives CASSEWYEQYF.

This clonotype was counted only a few times. This CDR3 reads CASSIFSPANTGELFF. Written as DNA, the CDR3 is TGTGCCAGTAGTATTTTTTCACCCGCGAACACCGGGGAGCTGTTTTTT. This chain joins TRBV19 and TRBJ2-2; D unclear. V dropped 3 bases and J dropped 0 bases, with 11 bases sitting between them. The V gene's germline CDR1 is LNHDA and CDR2 SQIVND (reference sequence). CDR3 length: 16 amino acids.

Only a few counts were recorded for this clonotype. The V call is TRBV6-2 or TRBV6-3, the J call TRBJ1-4; weak D call: TRBD1 (5 bases). This CDR3 has 14 residues. Trimming removed 6 bases from V and 10 bases from J, with 18 bases in between. Germline values: CDR1 MNHEY, CDR2 SVGEGT. CDR3 DNA sequence: TGTGCCAGCAGCCCTAGGACGGGGGATGGAAAACTGTTTTTT. Translated: CASSPRTGDGKLFF.

This clonotype was detected only a few times. This chain connects TRBV7-2 to TRBJ2-7; 7 bases are shared with TRBD1. This CDR3 is built from 15 residues. J was trimmed by 1 base and V by 6 bases; bases with no gene match: 9. CDR1 is SGHTA, CDR2 FQGNSA, per germline. The CDR3 region has the DNA TGTGCCAGCAGTTTCCACCGGGACAGATCCTACGAGCAGTACTTC. Protein sequence: CASSFHRDRSYEQYF.

This clonotype was seen once. The genes are TRBV5-1 and TRBJ2-5, with TRBD2 as a possible D gene (6 bases). This CDR3 has 16 amino acids. V was clipped by 2 bases and J by 1 base, with 15 bases between them. CDR1 SGHRS and CDR2 YFSETQ come from the germline V gene. The CDR3 is CASSFQGLGSQETQYF. CDR3 sequence (DNA): TGCGCCAGCAGCTTTCAGGGACTGGGATCCCAAGAGACCCAGTACTTC.

About this clonotype: A much larger clone lies a single base off, so this may be a read error. V gene TRBV9 combines with J gene TRBJ2-3; possibly TRBD1 for D (6 bases). In germline, CDR1 is SGDLS, CDR2 YYNGEE. This CDR3 comprises 15 residues. The CDR3 DNA follows: TGTGCCAGCAGCGTAGCAAGCGGCAGGGGAGATTCGCAGTATTTT. This translates into CASSVASGRGDSQYF.

The V and J genes are TRBV12-3 or TRBV12-4 and TRBJ2-1; tentatively, D is TRBD1 (5 bases). With 5 bases removed from V and 5 bases from J, the gap between germline ends came to 13 bases. CDR3 length: 14 residues. CDR3 sequence: CASSPWAGHNEQFF. CDR3 bases: TGTGCCAGCAGTCCCTGGGCAGGGCACAATGAGCAGTTCTTC.

There are a few counts of this clonotype. The CDR3 here is CASSQISGQNTGELFF. CDR3 sequence (DNA): TGCGCCAGCAGCCAAATCTCGGGACAGAACACCGGGGAGCTGTTTTTT. The V call is TRBV4-3, the J call TRBJ2-2, with TRBD1 as a possible D gene (6 bases). In germline, CDR1 is LGHNA, CDR2 YSLEER. The CDR3 is 16 amino acids. Trimming removed 2 bases at V and 1 base at J, with 11 bases between.

Notes on this clonotype: One base away lies a much larger clone, so this may be a sequencing read error. The chain is built from TRBV20-1 and TRBJ1-1, with D tentatively TRBD1 (5 bases). CDR3 length: 11 residues. V lost 6 bases and J lost 4, with 9 bases in between. Germline CDR1 reads DFQATT; CDR2 reads SNEGSKA (reference sequence). The CDR3 loop reads CSALGGTEAFF. The CDR3 bases are TGCAGTGCCCTGGGGGGCACTGAAGCTTTCTTT.

The chain has TRBV20-1 and TRBJ2-7; 9 nucleotides agree with TRBD1. Germline values: CDR1 DFQATT, CDR2 SNEGSKA (reference sequence). Trimming took 6 bases from V and 6 from J; bases not matched to a gene: 18. The CDR3 consists of 16 residues. CDR3 bases: TGCAGTGCGCGTTATCCCCCGAGACAGGGGGTAGGCGAGCAGTACTTC. Its protein product is CSARYPPRQGVGEQYF.

This clonotype was observed a handful of times. The chain recombines TRBV12-3 or TRBV12-4 with TRBJ2-5; 9 nucleotides match TRBD2. The CDR3 is made up of 15 amino acids. The junction had 11 bases not matched to a gene; V was cut back by 7 bases and J by 5 bases. CDR3 in DNA: TGTGCCAGCACCCTGAGGGGCGGGGGGGGCGAGACCCAGTACTTC. Amino acid sequence: CASTLRGGGGETQYF.

This clonotype was found a few times. The chain carries TRBV5-1 and TRBJ2-1, with 10 bases that match TRBD1. CDR3 length: 17 residues. J lost 4 bases, V lost 1 base, and 8 bases had no gene match. The germline V gene has CDR1 SGHRS and CDR2 YFSETQ. This chain's CDR3 is CASSLIARDRGYNEQFF. The DNA for the CDR3 is TGCGCCAGCAGCTTGATTGCCCGGGACAGGGGTTACAATGAGCAGTTCTTC.